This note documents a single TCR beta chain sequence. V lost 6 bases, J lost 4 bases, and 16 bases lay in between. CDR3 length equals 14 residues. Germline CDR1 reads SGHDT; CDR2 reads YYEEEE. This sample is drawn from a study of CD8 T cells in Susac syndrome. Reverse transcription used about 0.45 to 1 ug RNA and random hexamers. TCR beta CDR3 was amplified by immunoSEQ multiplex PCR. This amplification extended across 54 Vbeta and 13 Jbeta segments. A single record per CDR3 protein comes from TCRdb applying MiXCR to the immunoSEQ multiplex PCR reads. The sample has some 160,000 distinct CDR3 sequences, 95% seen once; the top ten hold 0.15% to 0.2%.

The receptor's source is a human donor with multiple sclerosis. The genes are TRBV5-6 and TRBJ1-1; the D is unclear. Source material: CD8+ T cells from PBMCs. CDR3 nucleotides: TGTGCCAGCACCTCCGCTGGGGAGGGCACTGAAGCTTTCTTT. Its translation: CASTSAGEGTEAFF.